This entry lists 26 T cell receptor beta chains sequenced from one sample in a study of T cell clonotyping in hematopoietic cell transplantation. Some clones are missing from TCRdb's copy, which holds only in-frame ones; the method was immunoSEQ multiplex PCR. This table holds more than 15,000 clones, about nine tenths found once. Material for sequencing was peripheral blood mononuclear cells. The receptor set was obtained from a man in his forties in good health. Some clones in this sample may be carry-over from other donors' samples.

The CDR3 loop reads CASTETPGQGTYEQYF. The CDR3 DNA sequence: TGTGCCAGCACCGAAACCCCGGGACAGGGGACATACGAGCAGTACTTC. The chain links TRBV27 to TRBJ2-7; 10 bases are shared with TRBD1. There are 16 residues in the CDR3. From germline, CDR1 is MNHEY and CDR2 SMNVEV (reference sequence). Losses at the gene ends were 7 bases for V and 4 bases for J; bases not matched to a gene: 13.

V usage is TRBV25-1 and J usage is TRBJ2-3; 10 bases map to TRBD2. Losses at the gene ends were 3 bases for V and 2 bases for J; bases not matched to a gene: 8. Germline CDR1 is MGHDK and CDR2 is SYGVNS. The CDR3 extends over 17 amino acids. Here the CDR3 DNA reads TGTGCCAGCAGTGAGGGTGTGCTAGCGGGGGACACAGATACGCAGTATTTT. Its protein is CASSEGVLAGDTDTQYF. Supplemented by reference TRBV25-1 and TRBJ2-3, the full variable domain reads EADIYQTPRYLVIGTGKKITLECSQTMGHDKMYWYQQDPGMELHLIHYSYGVNSTEKGDLSSESTVSRIRTEHFPLTLESARPSHTSQYLCASSEGVLAGDTDTQYFGPGTRLTVL.

The chain links TRBV9 to TRBJ2-5; D assignment may be TRBD1 or TRBD2 (5 bases each). Germline V lookup: CDR1 SGDLS, CDR2 YYNGEE. V was trimmed by 4 bases and J by 3 bases, leaving 13 bases between them. The CDR3 spans 14 residues. The chain's CDR3 is CASSTIGAEETQYF. In DNA form, the CDR3 reads TGTGCCAGCAGCACGATCGGGGCGGAAGAGACCCAGTACTTC.

J is TRBJ2-7 and V is TRBV5-1; 9 bases match TRBD1. V lost 1 base, J lost 3 bases, and 2 bases stayed unmatched. CDR1 and CDR2 (germline): SGHRS, YFSETQ. CDR3 size: 14 residues. The CDR3 bases are TGCGCCAGCAGCTTGTCGGGACAGGGCTACGAGCAGTACTTC. Translated: CASSLSGQGYEQYF.

The chain employs TRBV6-5 and TRBJ2-7; no definite D call. V lost 0 bases and J lost 3, with 9 bases in between. In germline, CDR1 is MNHEY, CDR2 SVGAGI. This CDR3 has 14 residues. DNA for the CDR3: TGTGCCAGCAGTTACTCGTCCTGGGGCTACGAGCAGTACTTC. It specifies CASSYSSWGYEQYF.

The rearrangement uses TRBV29-1 and TRBJ2-7; tentative D call: TRBD1 (5 bases). V was clipped by 7 bases and J by 1 base, with 14 bases between them. The CDR3 contains 13 residues. Per the germline V gene, CDR1 is SQVTM and CDR2 is ANQGSEA. The CDR3, as DNA: TGCAGCGGAGTCGGACACGGATCCTACGAGCAGTACTTC. This gives the protein CSGVGHGSYEQYF.

In its sample, this clone was seen once. In nucleotides, the CDR3 is TGTGCCAGCAGCCAGGATGAGACCCAGTACTTC. Its protein is CASSQDETQYF. The chain is built from TRBV2 and TRBJ2-5; no definite D call. Germline CDR1 is SNHLY and CDR2 is FYNNEI. There are 11 residues in the CDR3. V was cut by 6 bases and J by 5 bases, with 7 bases left in between.

V is TRBV6-5 and J is TRBJ1-2; D perhaps matches TRBD1 (6 bases). CDR3 length: 13 amino acids. Germline CDR1 MNHEY, CDR2 SVGAGI. Trimming shortened V by 8 bases and J by 3 bases, and 13 bases separated the two germline ends. The CDR3 nucleotides read TGTGCCAGCTCCGGGACAAACTACTATGGCTACACCTTC. It encodes CASSGTNYYGYTF.

The chain carries TRBV6-6 and TRBJ1-2; 8 nucleotides agree with TRBD1. Trimming at V came to 6 bases and at J to 5 bases, leaving 8 bases not matched to a gene. Germline CDR1 MNHNY, CDR2 SVGAGI (reference sequence). The length of the CDR3 is 14 residues. CDR3 amino acids: CASSTTGGEYGYTF. CDR3 coding DNA: TGTGCCAGCAGCACCACAGGGGGGGAATATGGCTACACCTTC.

This clone came up once. CDR3 protein: CASSLSQNTEAFF. Written as DNA, the CDR3 is TGTGCCAGCAGCCTATCACAGAACACTGAAGCTTTCTTT. The chain employs TRBV11-2 and TRBJ1-1; D remains ambiguous. CDR3 length: 13 residues. V was pared by 5 bases and J by 1 base, with 8 bases between. CDR1 and CDR2 (germline): SGHAT, FQNNGV.

This chain joins TRBV7-9 and TRBJ1-2, with TRBD1 as a possible D gene (6 bases). Trimming took 1 base from V and 3 from J, leaving 12 bases between them. CDR3 size: 15 residues. Germline V gene data show CDR1 as SEHNR and CDR2 as FQNEAQ (reference sequence). CDR3 amino acids: CASSLEPGADYGYTF. In DNA form, the CDR3 reads TGTGCCAGCAGCTTAGAGCCGGGGGCGGACTATGGCTACACCTTC.

The chain is built from TRBV10-3 and TRBJ2-2; 11 nucleotides line up with TRBD1. The germline V gene has CDR1 ENHRY and CDR2 SYGVKD. V shed 3 bases, J shed 0 bases, and the junction held 6 bases outside the gene matches. The CDR3 is made up of 18 amino acids. The CDR3 DNA follows: TGTGCCATCAGTGAACTGGGACAGGGGGAGTCGAACACCGGGGAGCTGTTTTTT. Protein: CAISELGQGESNTGELFF.

V usage is TRBV5-6 and J usage is TRBJ1-5; D is undetermined. CDR3 length: 13 residues. Germline V gene sequence: CDR1 SGHDT, CDR2 YYEEEE. Between the trimmed V and J ends, which lost 1 base and 3 bases, there was a span of 5 bases. The CDR3 DNA is TGTGCCAGCAGCTTGACACCCAATCAGCCCCAGCATTTT. It is translated as CASSLTPNQPQHF.

The CDR3 sequence: CASSVILQGYQPQHF. CDR3 nucleotide sequence: TGTGCCAGCAGTGTGATACTACAGGGGTATCAGCCCCAGCATTTT. The rearrangement uses TRBV6-5 and TRBJ1-5; TRBD1 aligns across 7 bases. Germline lookup yields CDR1 MNHEY and CDR2 SVGAGI. Trimming took 5 bases from V and 5 from J; bases not matched to a gene: 9. This CDR3 region has 15 residues.

The chain joins TRBV20-1 to TRBJ2-7; D gene unclear. The CDR3 covers 11 residues. From germline, CDR1 is DFQATT and CDR2 SNEGSKA (reference sequence). CDR3 DNA sequence: TGCAGCGCACGAACTCCCTACGAGCAGTACTTC. It translates to CSARTPYEQYF.

This clone is a singleton in its sample. The chain is built from TRBV7-9 and TRBJ1-2; maybe TRBD1 (6 bases). CDR3 size: 14 residues. From germline, CDR1 is SEHNR and CDR2 FQNEAQ (reference sequence). Trimming shortened V by 3 bases and J by 5 bases, and 13 bases separated the two germline ends. This CDR3 reads CASSLGSGAYGYTF. CDR3 nucleotides: TGTGCCAGCAGCTTGGGTTCGGGGGCTTATGGCTACACCTTC.

The V call is TRBV20-1, the J call TRBJ1-5; no definite D call. In germline, CDR1 is DFQATT, CDR2 SNEGSKA (reference sequence). The CDR3 runs to 10 residues. The DNA of the CDR3 is TGCAGCCACGTATCTCAGCCCCAGCATTTT. This gives the protein CSHVSQPQHF.

The chain recombines TRBV28 with TRBJ1-1; tentatively, D is TRBD1 (6 bases). The CDR3 extends over 13 amino acids. V was cut by 3 bases and J by 11 bases, with 16 bases left in between. Germline V gives CDR1 MDHEN, CDR2 SYDVKM. For the CDR3, the DNA is TGTGCCAGCAGTTTCGGGACACCGCCCGGGGCTTTCTTT. It translates to CASSFGTPPGAFF. Full variable domain (rest looked up from reference TRBV28 and TRBJ1-1): DVKVTQSSRYLVKRTGEKVFLECVQDMDHENMFWYRQDPGLGLRLIYFSYDVKMKEKGDIPEGYSVSREKKERFSLILESASTNQTSMYLCASSFGTPPGAFFGQGTRLTVV.

This chain connects TRBV7-2 to TRBJ2-1, with 7 bases aligning to TRBD2. Trimming at V came to 5 bases and at J to 1 base, leaving 5 bases not matched to a gene. The CDR3 covers 15 residues. Germline assignment: CDR1 SGHTA and CDR2 FQGNSA. The CDR3 sequence is CASSRDYRSYNEQFF. The CDR3 coding sequence is TGTGCCAGCAGCCGGGACTACCGATCCTACAATGAGCAGTTCTTC. Full variable domain (remainder filled in from reference TRBV7-2 and TRBJ2-1): GAGVSQSPSNKVTEKGKDVELRCDPISGHTALYWYRQSLGQGLEFLIYFQGNSAPDKSGLPSDRFSAERTGGSVSTLTIQRTQQEDSAVYLCASSRDYRSYNEQFFGPGTRLTVL.

This chain joins TRBV9 and TRBJ2-5; 8 bases map to TRBD2. The junction had 3 bases not matched to a gene; V was cut back by 0 bases and J by 2 bases. CDR1 is SGDLS and CDR2 is YYNGEE in the germline V gene. CDR3 length: 15 residues. The CDR3 protein is CASSVVGLAQETQYF. The CDR3 nucleotides read TGTGCCAGCAGCGTAGTTGGACTAGCTCAAGAGACCCAGTACTTC.

The J gene is TRBJ2-7, the V gene TRBV9; 7 bases agree with TRBD1. The CDR3 totals 13 residues. The ends lost 4 bases at V and 4 bases at J; junction bases unmatched: 5. Germline values: CDR1 SGDLS, CDR2 YYNGEE. As DNA, the CDR3 is TGTGCCAGCAGCCCGCGACAGGGTTACGAGCAGTACTTC. It yields the protein CASSPRQGYEQYF.

The chain uses TRBV25-1 and TRBJ2-3; no reliable D call. Germline loops: CDR1 MGHDK, CDR2 SYGVNS. Trimming took off 6 bases at V and 6 bases at J, with 7 bases between the two ends. The CDR3 loop spans 11 amino acids. DNA for the CDR3: TGTGCCAGCAGATCTGGGGATACGCAGTATTTT. This codes for CASRSGDTQYF.

The chain couples TRBV19 to TRBJ2-7; no definite D call. Trimming took 1 base from V and 0 from J, leaving 10 bases between them. Germline V gives CDR1 LNHDA, CDR2 SQIVND (reference sequence). This CDR3 has 15 residues. CDR3 amino acids: CASSIGPGISYEQYF. The CDR3 DNA sequence: TGTGCCAGTAGTATAGGTCCTGGGATCTCCTACGAGCAGTACTTC.

This chain links TRBV5-5 with TRBJ2-7; D possibly corresponds to TRBD1 (6 bases). The CDR3 consists of 15 residues. The V gene lost 4 bases and the J gene lost 1 base, with 15 bases spanning the gap. CDR1 and CDR2 from the germline V gene are SGHKS and YYEKEE (reference sequence). CDR3 in amino acids: CASSPSPDRSYEQYF. The CDR3 coding sequence is TGTGCCAGCAGCCCAAGCCCCGACAGGTCCTACGAGCAGTACTTC.

The CDR3 DNA is TGTGCCAGCGTCGGACAGGGCCTGCCTGAAGCTTTCTTT. Amino acids: CASVGQGLPEAFF. The chain recombines TRBV6-5 with TRBJ1-1; 8 bases agree with TRBD1. Per germline, CDR1 MNHEY and CDR2 SVGAGI. The ends lost 8 bases at V and 6 bases at J; junction bases unmatched: 8. The CDR3 runs to 13 residues.

The chain links TRBV5-1 to TRBJ1-2, with 7 bases that match TRBD1. The V gene end was trimmed by 4 bases and the J gene end by 4 bases; junction bases not matched to a gene: 10. The germline V gene has CDR1 SGHRS and CDR2 YFSETQ. The CDR3 contains 15 residues. The CDR3 loop reads CASSVAGGTPYGYTF. In DNA form, the CDR3 reads TGCGCCAGCAGCGTCGCAGGGGGAACACCCTATGGCTACACCTTC.